The 3 T cell receptor beta chains given below trace back to one sample, sequenced in a study of blood T cells in healthy people across ages. A sample-barcoded 5' primer and a J-beta primer mix were used in a second PCR of about 7 to 12 cycles. A single record per CDR3 protein comes from TCRdb applying MiXCR to the 5' RACE reads. The sample consists of 850,000 to 1,300,000 distinct CDR3 sequences, more than 35% of them appearing once. The sequencing sample was made of blood. The origin of the receptors is a woman aged 55-69 years in good health.

This chain connects TRBV28 to TRBJ2-3, with 8 bases fitting TRBD2. V was clipped by 1 base and J by 5 bases; unmatched bases: 5. The germline V gene has CDR1 MDHEN and CDR2 SYDVKM. CDR3 length equals 15 residues. CDR3 coding DNA: TGTGCCAGCAGTTTATACGGGAGGGCCCGAGATACGCAGTATTTT. Translating it yields CASSLYGRARDTQYF.

V gene TRBV2 combines with J gene TRBJ2-2, with D possibly being TRBD1 or TRBD2 (6 bases each). Germline CDR1 and CDR2: SNHLY and FYNNEI. There are 15 residues in the CDR3. The V end lost 2 bases, the J end lost 6 bases, and 13 bases lay between the germline ends. The CDR3 sequence: CASSERGGKSGELFF. CDR3 coding DNA: TGTGCCAGCAGTGAAAGAGGGGGGAAGTCCGGGGAGCTGTTTTTT.

V gene TRBV3-1 combines with J gene TRBJ1-1; D unresolved. The CDR3 extends over 13 amino acids. Trimming shortened V by 1 base and J by 6 bases, and 9 bases separated the two germline ends. Looked up from germline, CDR1 is LGHDT and CDR2 is YNNKEL (reference sequence). The CDR3 reads CASSQAGRPEAFF. The CDR3 DNA sequence: TGTGCCAGCAGCCAAGCGGGGAGGCCTGAAGCTTTCTTT.